The T cell receptor beta chain described here comes from a study of immune characterization of retroperitoneal liposarcoma. MiXCR, applied by TCRdb to the PCR reads, yields one record per CDR3 protein. Of approximately 11,000 distinct CDR3 sequences in the sample, roughly half were seen once. The TCR originated in a female donor with retroperitoneal liposarcoma. The sequencing sample was made of tumor tissue.

The CDR3: CASSRRWGSYEQYF. The CDR3 DNA is TGCGCCAGCAGCCGGCGGTGGGGGAGTTACGAGCAGTACTTC. The rearrangement links TRBV4-1 to TRBJ2-5; D could derive from TRBD1 or TRBD2 (5 bases each). TRBJ2-7 explains the end of the DNA better; the J call may be wrong. Germline CDR1 reads MGHRA; CDR2 reads YSYEKL. The CDR3 spans 14 residues.